The 25 T cell receptor beta chains listed next were all sequenced from one sample in a study of control samples from healthy donors and cancer patients. The data were produced by immunoSEQ multiplex PCR, yet TCRdb's version contains in-frame clones alone and is incomplete. Altogether about 250,000 clones are present, more than 65% being singletons, with the ten largest covering more than 10%. The sequenced material came from PBMCs. The source of these receptors is a woman between 55 and 75 years old with lung cancer.

This clone came up many times. This chain joins TRBV19 and TRBJ2-3; 11 nucleotides agree with TRBD2. This CDR3 is 18 amino acids long. Trimming removed 4 bases from V and 0 bases from J; junction bases left unmatched: 9. The germline gives CDR1 LNHDA, CDR2 SQIVND (reference sequence). CDR3 in DNA: TGTGCCAGTAGTAGCGGGGTAGCGGGGGGGACTAGCACAGATACGCAGTATTTT. Amino acids: CASSSGVAGGTSTDTQYF.

The chain couples TRBV12-3 or TRBV12-4 to TRBJ1-5, with D uncertain. The V gene lost 2 bases and the J gene lost 8 bases, with 10 bases spanning the gap. The CDR3 is 13 amino acids. The CDR3 here is CASSLSRLEPQHF. CDR3 nucleotides: TGTGCCAGCAGTTTAAGTCGGCTCGAGCCCCAGCATTTT.

V and J are TRBV10-2 and TRBJ1-5; a weak D match, TRBD1 (5 bases). From germline, CDR1 is WSHSY and CDR2 SAAADI. The germline V and J ends were trimmed by 6 bases and 1 base, with 13 bases remaining between them. The CDR3 sequence is 15 residues long. The CDR3 DNA reads TGCGCCAGCAGACAGTCCGGGGGAAGCAATCAGCCCCAGCATTTT. Protein: CASRQSGGSNQPQHF.

The chain couples TRBV2 to TRBJ2-5; D remains ambiguous. This CDR3 has 10 amino acids. V shed 8 bases and J shed 5 bases, with 6 bases lying between them. Germline V CDR1 and CDR2: SNHLY, FYNNEI. CDR3 nucleotides: TGTGCCAGCGGGTTTGAGACCCAGTACTTC. Translated: CASGFETQYF.

The V call is TRBV27, the J call TRBJ2-2; 7 nucleotides align to TRBD1. CDR3 length: 16 amino acids. Losses at the gene ends were 3 bases for V and 2 bases for J; bases not matched to a gene: 6. Germline V CDR1 and CDR2: MNHEY, SMNVEV (reference sequence). The CDR3 reads CASSFSTGVNTGELFF. CDR3 nucleotide sequence: TGTGCCAGCAGTTTCTCTACAGGGGTCAACACCGGGGAGCTGTTTTTT.

The V call is TRBV7-9, the J call TRBJ2-5, with 9 bases aligning to TRBD2. Unmatched junction bases numbered 1, after V lost 1 base and J lost 4 bases. CDR3 length equals 14 residues. The germline CDR1 and CDR2 sequences are SEHNR and FQNEAQ (reference sequence). The chain's CDR3 is CASSLGLAAETQYF. DNA of the CDR3: TGTGCCAGCAGCTTAGGACTAGCGGCAGAGACCCAGTACTTC.

The chain combines TRBV19 with TRBJ1-2; D is unclear. Germline CDR1 LNHDA, CDR2 SQIVND (reference sequence). This CDR3 region has 11 residues. The V and J ends lost 8 bases and 1 base respectively, with 5 bases between them. The CDR3 nucleotides are TGTGCCAGTCTCGATAACTATGGCTACACCTTC. It translates to CASLDNYGYTF.

The chain couples TRBV5-4 to TRBJ2-7; 8 nucleotides align to TRBD1. CDR3 length equals 17 residues. The germline CDR1 and CDR2 sequences are SGHNT and YYREEE (reference sequence). Losses at the gene ends were 4 bases for V and 2 bases for J; bases not matched to a gene: 14. The CDR3 nucleotides are TGTGCCAGCAGCCCCGGGACAGGCCCTAAGAATCCCTACGAGCAGTACTTC. Translation gives CASSPGTGPKNPYEQYF.

The chain employs TRBV5-1 and TRBJ1-1; no clear D gene. Trimming took off 1 base at V and 7 bases at J, with 8 bases between the two ends. This CDR3 has 12 amino acids. The germline gives CDR1 SGHRS, CDR2 YFSETQ. CDR3 nucleotide sequence: TGCGCCAGCAGCTTGCGGGCGGGTGAAGCTTTCTTT. Translating gives CASSLRAGEAFF.

This chain joins TRBV3-1 (or the pseudogene TRBV3-2) and TRBJ1-1, with a weak D call TRBD1 (5 bases). The germline gives CDR1 LGHDT, CDR2 YNNKEL (reference sequence). This CDR3 has 14 residues. Trimming took 4 bases from V and 4 from J, leaving 13 bases between them. CDR3 sequence: CASSPFEGITEAFF. In DNA form, the CDR3 reads TGTGCCAGCAGCCCATTCGAGGGGATCACTGAAGCTTTCTTT.

The rearrangement joins TRBV19 to TRBJ1-1; TRBD1 aligns across 9 bases. CDR1 LNHDA and CDR2 SQIVND come from the germline V gene (reference sequence). V was clipped by 5 bases and J by 3 bases; unmatched bases: 7. The CDR3 consists of 15 residues. CDR3 bases: TGTGCCAGTAGTTTACAGGGGGCTGGAGACACTGAAGCTTTCTTT. It encodes CASSLQGAGDTEAFF.

This chain links TRBV5-1 with TRBJ2-3, with a tentative D call TRBD2 (5 bases). Germline CDR1 and CDR2: SGHRS and YFSETQ. V lost 4 bases and J 3 bases, leaving 12 bases between the germline ends. The CDR3 extends over 14 amino acids. The CDR3 sequence is CASSPGRGTDTQYF. DNA of the CDR3: TGCGCCAGCAGCCCCGGGCGAGGGACAGATACGCAGTATTTT.

The table lists this clone with a few counts. This CDR3 is also generated by other DNA sequences in the sample. This rearrangement joins TRBV5-1 to TRBJ2-2; either TRBD1 or TRBD2 may fit D (5 bases each). V was cut by 3 bases and J by 4 bases, with 10 bases left in between. Per the germline V gene, CDR1 is SGHRS and CDR2 is YFSETQ. CDR3 size: 14 residues. CDR3 sequence: CASSWGSGTGELFF. The CDR3, as DNA: TGCGCCAGCAGCTGGGGGTCAGGCACCGGGGAGCTGTTTTTT.

This chain joins TRBV9 and TRBJ2-1; 10 nucleotides line up with TRBD2. Germline loops: CDR1 SGDLS, CDR2 YYNGEE. V was clipped by 5 bases and J by 6 bases; unmatched bases: 14. This CDR3 region has 17 residues. The CDR3 region is CASSPRALVAGGNEQFF. DNA for the CDR3: TGTGCCAGCAGTCCCCGCGCTTTGGTAGCGGGAGGCAATGAGCAGTTCTTC.

The V call is TRBV5-1, the J call TRBJ1-5; a weak D match, TRBD1 (5 bases). Trimming pared 4 bases from V and 0 bases from J, leaving 11 bases between. The CDR3 runs to 15 residues. Germline loops: CDR1 SGHRS, CDR2 YFSETQ. Here the CDR3 DNA reads TGCGCCAGCAGCACAGGACCAAATAGCAATCAGCCCCAGCATTTT. Translating it yields CASSTGPNSNQPQHF.

The V and J genes are TRBV7-6 and TRBJ2-5; no firm D call. Trimming pared 5 bases from V and 4 bases from J, leaving 8 bases between. The CDR3 loop spans 12 amino acids. Germline V gene lookup returns CDR1 SGHVS and CDR2 FNYEAQ. CDR3 region: CASSPVRETQYF. CDR3 coding DNA: TGTGCCAGCAGCCCAGTGCGAGAGACCCAGTACTTC.

The chain joins TRBV5-6 to TRBJ1-6; D remains ambiguous. Germline assignment: CDR1 SGHDT and CDR2 YYEEEE. V lost 4 bases, J lost 9 bases, and 20 bases lay in between. This CDR3 is built from 16 residues. CDR3 sequence: CASSTIRARIGSPLHF. In nucleotides, the CDR3 is TGTGCCAGCAGCACAATCCGGGCTAGGATAGGTTCACCCCTCCACTTT.

This chain uses TRBV5-5 with TRBJ2-1; TRBD1 might be the D (7 bases). Germline lookup yields CDR1 SGHKS and CDR2 YYEKEE (reference sequence). The CDR3 is made up of 16 amino acids. Between the trimmed V and J ends, which lost 3 bases and 6 bases, there was a span of 19 bases. The CDR3 region is CASSSAGQLSTNEQFF. In DNA form, the CDR3 reads TGTGCCAGCAGCTCTGCGGGACAGCTTTCTACCAATGAGCAGTTCTTC.

This chain links TRBV11-3 with TRBJ2-3, with D unresolved. The CDR3 has 14 amino acids. Germline V gene data show CDR1 as SGHNT and CDR2 as YENEEA. Trimming left V 5 bases short and J 6 bases short, with 15 bases between. CDR3: CASSPGRRTDTQYF. In DNA form, the CDR3 reads TGTGCCAGCAGCCCTGGTCGCAGGACGGATACGCAGTATTTT.

V is TRBV6-5 and J is TRBJ2-5; 7 bases fit TRBD2. With V trimmed by 5 bases and J by 9 bases, 6 bases remained unmatched. Germline loops: CDR1 MNHEY, CDR2 SVGAGI. This CDR3 region has 12 residues. The CDR3 loop is CASSRGDLAQYF. Here the CDR3 DNA reads TGTGCCAGCAGTCGGGGGGATTTGGCCCAGTACTTC.

V is TRBV2 and J is TRBJ2-2; a weak D match, TRBD1 (6 bases). The CDR3 extends over 14 amino acids. From germline, CDR1 is SNHLY and CDR2 FYNNEI. The CDR3 DNA is TGTGCGACCACTAGGACAGTGAACACCGGGGAGCTGTTTTTT. This translates into CATTRTVNTGELFF.

Turning to this clone: Additional DNA sequences in this sample encode the identical CDR3. The chain couples TRBV6-5 to TRBJ1-3; the D is unclear. The CDR3 is 15 residues long. V was pared by 0 bases and J by 0 bases, with 6 bases between. In germline, CDR1 is MNHEY, CDR2 SVGAGI. The CDR3 sequence is CASSYSAGSGNTIYF. The CDR3 nucleotides read TGTGCCAGCAGTTACTCCGCAGGCTCTGGAAACACCATATATTTT.

The chain has TRBV6-6 and TRBJ1-5, with D uncertain. The V end lost 7 bases, the J end lost 2 bases, and 6 bases lay between the germline ends. The CDR3 totals 12 residues. Looked up from germline, CDR1 is MNHNY and CDR2 is SVGAGI (reference sequence). The CDR3: CASKGGNQPQHF. The CDR3 DNA reads TGTGCCAGCAAAGGAGGCAATCAGCCCCAGCATTTT.

The genes are TRBV9 and TRBJ1-1; D may be TRBD1 (5 bases). There are 15 residues in the CDR3. V lost 3 bases to trimming and J lost 4 bases, with 16 bases between them. CDR1 and CDR2 from the germline V gene are SGDLS and YYNGEE. This chain's CDR3 is CASSGTPTALTEAFF. Written as DNA, the CDR3 is TGTGCCAGCAGCGGAACTCCGACAGCGCTCACTGAAGCTTTCTTT.

This clone was counted once. The V and J genes are TRBV5-1 and TRBJ1-3, with D unresolved. With 0 bases removed from V and 0 bases from J, the gap between germline ends came to 7 bases. CDR1 is SGHRS and CDR2 is YFSETQ in the germline V gene. The CDR3 covers 15 residues. The CDR3 region is CASSLGGFSGNTIYF. The CDR3 DNA reads as TGCGCCAGCAGCTTGGGGGGATTCTCTGGAAACACCATATATTTT.